Listed below are T cell receptor beta chains from one sample, sequenced in a study of Ad26.COV2.S vaccination and SARS-CoV-2 variants. Repertoires were generated with immunoSEQ multiplex PCR, while TCRdb's copy carries only in-frame clones and drops some. Of some 500,000 clones in the sample, 85% to 90% are singletons; the top ten hold about 2.7%. The starting material was peripheral blood, obtained in a trial of Ad26.COV2.S vaccine versus placebo. These receptor sequences come from a person between 18 and 65 years old who received the Ad26.COV2.S COVID-19 vaccine or a placebo. CDR3s include the opening cysteine and the closing phenylalanine or tryptophan. The D gene is left open where the match is weak. The size of a clone is reported for some rows only, either as once, few or many, or as a class for expanded clones.

D	V	size	J	DNA	CDR3
TRBD1	TRBV4-3	few	TRBJ2-7	TGCGCCAGCAGCCAGTGGACAGGGGGCACCTACGAGCAGTACTTC	CASSQWTGGTYEQYF
-	TRBV11-3	-	TRBJ1-1	TGTGCCAGCAGCCAGGCGGCGGGGGTTGAAGCTTTCTTT	CASSQAAGVEAFF
-	TRBV2	-	TRBJ1-2	TGTGCCAGCAGTAGACAGGAAGGTGGCTACACCTTC	CASSRQEGGYTF
TRBD1	TRBV7-2	-	TRBJ2-4	TGTGCCAGCAGCTTAGGGACAGGAGGAAACATTCAGTACTTC	CASSLGTGGNIQYF
-	TRBV4-1	few	TRBJ1-1	TGCGCCAGCAGCCAAGTTATCAGCGCAGGCGAATACACTGAAGCTTTCTTT	CASSQVISAGEYTEAFF
-	TRBV6-5	once	TRBJ1-2	TGTGCCATACCAACATGGGAAGACTATGGCTACACCTTC	CAIPTWEDYGYTF
TRBD2	TRBV28	-	TRBJ2-1	TGTGCCAGCAGTTTGGTCCCGCTAGCGGGAATCTACCGATACACTGAGCAGTTCTTC	CASSLVPLAGIYRYTEQFF
TRBD2	TRBV20-1	once	TRBJ2-5	TGCAGTGCTAGTGGGGCTAGCGGGGGGCAAGAGACCCAGTACTTC	CSASGASGGQETQYF
TRBD2	TRBV7-8	few	TRBJ2-7	TGTGCCAGCAGTCCCAGCGGGGGCTACGAGCAGTACTTC	CASSPSGGYEQYF
TRBD2	TRBV30	-	TRBJ2-1	TGTGCCTGGGAGGGACTAGTCCTCAATGAGCAGTTCTTC	CAWEGLVLNEQFF
-	TRBV2	-	TRBJ2-1	TGTGCCAGCACGACCGCGAGGGGATTAGAGCAGTTCTTC	CASTTARGLEQFF
-	TRBV30	-	TRBJ2-1	TGTGCCTGGAGTCTGGCTTCGACTGAGCAGTTCTTC	CAWSLASTEQFF
TRBD1	TRBV2	-	TRBJ2-1	TGTGCCAGCAGTGGACAGGGGGGGAACACTCGTTTGGACAATGAGCAGTTCTTC	CASSGQGGNTRLDNEQFF
-	TRBV7-8	-	TRBJ1-4	TGTGCCAGCAGCTTAGGTCGGACTTATAATGAAAAACTGTTTTTT	CASSLGRTYNEKLFF
-	TRBV4-3	-	TRBJ2-1	TGCGCCAGCAGCCCAGAGGGAGTTGGTGAGCAGTTCTTC	CASSPEGVGEQFF
-	TRBV28	-	TRBJ1-3	TGTGCCAGCAGTTTAGGGGGCGCTCGAGGAAACACCATATATTTT	CASSLGGARGNTIYF
TRBD1	TRBV29-1	-	TRBJ2-5	TGCAGCGTTAGACAGGGAACATTGACCCAGTACTTC	CSVRQGTLTQYF
-	TRBV7-9	-	TRBJ1-4	TGTGCCAGCAGGGACCTCGGCCCGAGGGGAAAACTGTTTTTT	CASRDLGPRGKLFF
-	TRBV15	once	TRBJ2-6	TGTGCCACCAGCAGAGTTAGCTCTGGGGCCAACGTCCTGACTTTC	CATSRVSSGANVLTF
-	TRBV27	-	TRBJ1-4	TGTGCCAGCAGTTTCCAGGGGTGGGAAAAACTGTTTTTT	CASSFQGWEKLFF
-	TRBV5-1	-	TRBJ2-5	TGCGCCAGCAGCTTGGGGGTAGAGACCCAGTACTTC	CASSLGVETQYF
-	TRBV6-5	-	TRBJ1-1	TGTGCCAGCAGTTATGTGGGGGCTGGGACTGAAGCTTTCTTT	CASSYVGAGTEAFF
-	TRBV6-2/TRBV6-3	-	TRBJ2-7	TGTGCCAGCAGTTACCCGACGAGGGGGTTTTCCAGACTCTACGAGCAGTACTTC	CASSYPTRGFSRLYEQYF
TRBD2	TRBV3-1/TRBV3-2	-	TRBJ2-2	TGTGCCAGCAGCCAAGTAGCGGGAGTAGCGAACACCGGGGAGCTGTTTTTT	CASSQVAGVANTGELFF
-	TRBV20-1	-	TRBJ2-5	TGCAGTGCTAGTCGCGGTAAAAGGAGAATCCAAGAGACCCAGTACTTC	CSASRGKRRIQETQYF
-	TRBV6-5	-	TRBJ1-3	TGTGCCAGCAGTTACTCGAGGGGGGCCGCTGGAAACACCATATATTTT	CASSYSRGAAGNTIYF
-	TRBV28	-	TRBJ2-3	TGTGCCAGCAGTACAGCCGGAGCCACAGATACGCAGTATTTT	CASSTAGATDTQYF
TRBD1	TRBV27	-	TRBJ2-7	TGTGCCAGCAGTTTATCCAGGGGGCACGAGCAGTACTTC	CASSLSRGHEQYF
-	TRBV6-5	-	TRBJ1-6	TGTGCCAGCAGCCAAGGGGGGCCCCAATGGGCACCCCTCCACTTT	CASSQGGPQWAPLHF
TRBD1	TRBV7-3	-	TRBJ2-2	TGTGCCAGCGCAGGGGGCAGGAACACCGGGGAGCTGTTTTTT	CASAGGRNTGELFF
-	TRBV18	-	TRBJ1-5	TGTGCCAGCTCACCATCAGGGCTGGCAGGGTTTCGGCCCCAGCATTTT	CASSPSGLAGFRPQHF
-	TRBV3-1/TRBV3-2	-	TRBJ2-1	TGTGCCAGCAGCCCCTACGGGCAGGGGTGGTATGAGCAGTTCTTC	CASSPYGQGWYEQFF
-	TRBV9	-	TRBJ1-1	TGTGCCAGCAGCGTTGGGACACATAACACTGAAGCTTTCTTT	CASSVGTHNTEAFF
-	TRBV2	-	TRBJ1-2	TGTGCCAGCAGTGTTGAGGATACCACGGGGGGCTACACCTTC	CASSVEDTTGGYTF
-	TRBV15	-	TRBJ1-2	TGTGCCACCAGGGGTCTTCTGGGGAGACTGAACTATGGCTACACCTTC	CATRGLLGRLNYGYTF
-	TRBV7-3	-	TRBJ2-1	TGTGCCAGCAGCTCCCATAGCCTAGAGAATGAGCAGTTCTTC	CASSSHSLENEQFF
-	TRBV21-1	-	TRBJ2-5	TGTGCCAGCAGCAAAGTGCCGGACTACCAAGAGACCCAGTACTTC	CASSKVPDYQETQYF
TRBD1	TRBV28	-	TRBJ1-4	TGTGCCAGCAGGTCGACAGGGGAAGGAGAAAAACTGTTTTTT	CASRSTGEGEKLFF
TRBD1	TRBV6-2/TRBV6-3	once	TRBJ1-2	TGTGCCAGCAGCGTTAACGGACAGGGCGTCGGCTACACCTTC	CASSVNGQGVGYTF
-	TRBV23-1	once	TRBJ1-2	TGCGCCAGCAGTCAATTAAGGGAGTTCCAAGGCTACACCTTC	CASSQLREFQGYTF
TRBD1	TRBV15	-	TRBJ1-4	TGTGCCACCTCAGGGGGTAGGGTCGAAAAACTGTTTTTT	CATSGGRVEKLFF
-	TRBV28	-	TRBJ1-5	TGTGCCAGCAGCAACAGGGTCCCCAATCAGCCCCAGCATTTT	CASSNRVPNQPQHF
TRBD1	TRBV6-6	-	TRBJ1-2	TGTGCCAGCACCATACAGGGGGGGTACTATGGCTACACCTTC	CASTIQGGYYGYTF
-	TRBV7-2	once	TRBJ2-4	TGTGCCAGCAGCCTTCGGGACGGCAAAAACATTCAGTACTTC	CASSLRDGKNIQYF
TRBD2	TRBV18	once	TRBJ2-2	TGTGCCAGCTCACCACCGGGACTAGGGTTGTCCGGGGAGCTGTTTTTT	CASSPPGLGLSGELFF
-	TRBV29-1	-	TRBJ2-3	TGCAGCGTTGTAAGGGTCCCGGGTACGCAGTATTTT	CSVVRVPGTQYF
-	TRBV5-1	-	TRBJ1-1	TGCGCCGGGAGGGCGGGCTTTAACACTGAAGCTTTCTTT	CAGRAGFNTEAFF
-	TRBV18	once	TRBJ2-1	TGTGCCAGCTCACCCGAAACAGGGACCCCACAGTTCTTC	CASSPETGTPQFF
-	TRBV6-5	-	TRBJ1-3	TGTGCCAGCAGAACCCCGGGGAACACCATATATTTT	CASRTPGNTIYF
-	TRBV18	-	TRBJ2-4	TGTGCCAGCTCACCGGGGGCAAACGGAGCCAAAAACATTCAGTACTTC	CASSPGANGAKNIQYF